These T cell receptor beta chains were read from a single sample in a study of cytomegalovirus exposure and HLA in healthy donors. The method was immunoSEQ multiplex PCR; TCRdb's version includes in-frame clones alone and lacks a portion of them. The sample shows 150,000 to 200,000 clones, about 80% of them seen only once. Sequenced sample: PBMCs. These receptors originate from a woman between 45 and 60 years old in good health and CMV-seropositive. Both conserved end residues are part of each CDR3.

TRBV19	TRBJ2-7	CASSKGGDYEQYF
TRBV2	TRBJ2-5	CASSPAGGYQETQYF
TRBV6-1	TRBJ2-7	CASSLITGTGYEQYF
TRBV23-1	-	CASSHTGSYEQYF
TRBV4-1	TRBJ1-1	CASSQARENTEAFF
TRBV21-1	TRBJ1-4	CASSTTKGQGNEKLFF
TRBV11-2	TRBJ2-1	CASRPSSGTFYEQFF
TRBV7-2	TRBJ1-4	CASSSRRDSREKLFF
TRBV15	TRBJ1-1	CATSRGQLNTEAFF
TRBV6-1	TRBJ2-3	CASSEVQGTTDTQYF
TRBV10-3	TRBJ1-2	CAISDGRDYGYTF
TRBV25-1	TRBJ1-1	CASSEWAGMNTEAFF
TRBV28	TRBJ1-6	CASSLRGVSSPLHF
TRBV28	TRBJ2-7	CASTRSGVAYEQYF
TRBV7-8	TRBJ1-6	CASRYRGSHNSPLHF
TRBV6-1	TRBJ2-2	CASRGSSATGELFF
TRBV7-9	TRBJ2-7	CASSSHLGDGQKDSYEQYF
TRBV29-1	TRBJ2-7	CSVVPSSYEQYF
TRBV29-1	TRBJ2-1	CSVEDPGLAGGRPYNEQFF
TRBV7-2	TRBJ2-5	CASSPYQETQYF
TRBV7-8	TRBJ2-5	CASSLEAGGPQETQYF
TRBV5-1	TRBJ1-1	CASSFTGMNTEAFF
TRBV20-1	TRBJ1-2	CSVGGHGYTF
TRBV7-9	TRBJ2-3	CSSSFGLAGGGDTQYF
TRBV27	TRBJ1-5	CASSPGTGSNQPQHF
TRBV29-1	TRBJ1-2	CSVERGQLYGYTF
TRBV4-3	TRBJ1-4	CASSLSRVEEKLFF
TRBV9	TRBJ1-5	CASSVGGNSNQPQHF
TRBV5-1	TRBJ2-7	CASTFGGNHEQYF
TRBV29-1	TRBJ2-1	CSVRGDVYNEQFF
TRBV11-2	TRBJ2-1	CASSLVTLARNEQFF
TRBV7-2	TRBJ2-1	CASHPGLAGFPQFF
TRBV2	TRBJ1-4	CASSVQGNEKLFF
TRBV15	TRBJ2-3	CATSRVRGAGNTDTQYF
TRBV19	TRBJ1-5	CASSIWTGDQPQHF
TRBV28	TRBJ2-5	CASSSTRLKETQYF
TRBV19	TRBJ1-2	CASGDRSSGYTF
TRBV6-5	TRBJ1-2	CASSAPGQTYTF
TRBV5-6	TRBJ2-1	CASSKAGAPWEQFF
TRBV6-1	TRBJ2-5	CASSERGETQYF
TRBV15	TRBJ1-1	CATSRDNRGTEAFF
TRBV19	TRBJ2-7	CASSRGDSAIYEQYF
TRBV7-9	TRBJ2-7	CASSFGDYRYEQYF
TRBV13	TRBJ2-3	CASKLAGGTDTQYF
TRBV5-1	TRBJ1-3	CASSLWTGSGNTIYF
TRBV28	TRBJ2-2	CVSSLQGQGNPGELFF
TRBV5-4	TRBJ2-1	CASSLDSLSYNEQFF
TRBV9	TRBJ1-3	CASSGKEGITGNTIYF
TRBV11-2	TRBJ2-5	CASSLELAAGARETQYF
TRBV7-9	TRBJ2-5	CSSSQFGSGYQETQYF